One sample yielded the 10 T cell receptor beta chains listed below, sequenced in a study of blood T cell repertoires in COVID-19. The table came from immunoSEQ multiplex PCR; TCRdb's copy has only in-frame clones and leaves some out. Found here are some 60,000 clones, more than 90% of them singletons; the top ten hold about 2.1%. The sample was peripheral blood. These receptors were taken from a man aged 60-69 years with acute or convalescent COVID-19.

Only one count was recorded for this clone. The chain links TRBV18 to TRBJ1-3; TRBD1 agrees at 7 bases. Trimming took 6 bases from V and 2 from J; bases not matched to a gene: 10. The CDR3 is 16 amino acids. Germline CDR1 and CDR2: KGHSH and LQKENI. CDR3 nucleotides: TGTGCCAGCTCTTACGACAGGGTCGCGACTGGAAACACCATATATTTT. This sequence encodes CASSYDRVATGNTIYF.

V is TRBV27 and J is TRBJ2-3, with 7 bases aligning to TRBD1. V lost 3 bases, J lost 0 bases, and 6 bases stayed unmatched. The CDR3 loop spans 16 amino acids. CDR1 and CDR2 from the germline V gene are MNHEY and SMNVEV (reference sequence). The CDR3 spells CASSFEQGWSTDTQYF. CDR3 DNA sequence: TGTGCCAGCAGTTTCGAACAGGGGTGGAGCACAGATACGCAGTATTTT.

The V call is TRBV7-6, the J call TRBJ2-1; 10 positions match TRBD2. CDR3 size: 15 residues. Germline trimming cut 1 base from V and 4 bases from J; bases unmatched to any gene: 1. The germline V gene encodes CDR1 SGHVS and CDR2 FNYEAQ. The CDR3 here is CASSLGTSGYNEQFF. CDR3 nucleotides: TGTGCCAGCAGCTTAGGGACTAGCGGTTACAATGAGCAGTTCTTC.

The J gene is TRBJ1-4, the V gene TRBV4-2; D is perhaps TRBD1 (6 bases). The CDR3 sequence is 14 residues long. The V end lost 0 bases, the J end lost 8 bases, and 10 bases lay between the germline ends. CDR1 and CDR2 from the germline V gene are LGHNA and YNFKEQ. CDR3 in DNA: TGTGCCAGCAGCCAAGATCAGGGGCGGGAAAAACTGTTTTTT. Amino acid sequence: CASSQDQGREKLFF.

The V and J genes are TRBV6-5 and TRBJ1-2, with D unresolved. Germline-derived CDR1 and CDR2 are MNHEY and SVGAGI. This CDR3 region has 16 residues. V lost 1 base and J 9 bases, leaving 21 bases between the germline ends. In DNA form, the CDR3 reads TGTGCCAGCAGTTACTTCGCTTCCGGAGCGCGCCTTAGCTACACCTTC. This sequence encodes CASSYFASGARLSYTF.

This clone was seen only once. The chain uses TRBV11-3 and TRBJ2-5, with TRBD1 matching over 9 bases. CDR3 length: 16 amino acids. V was pared by 3 bases and J by 5 bases, with 10 bases of the junction left unmatched. Germline CDR1 SGHNT, CDR2 YENEEA. Here the CDR3 reads CASSFSVGQGLETQYF. In DNA form, the CDR3 reads TGTGCCAGCAGCTTCTCCGTGGGACAGGGTTTGGAGACCCAGTACTTC. Drawing the rest from reference TRBV11-3 and TRBJ2-5, the complete variable domain is EAGVVQSPRYKIIEKKQPVAFWCNPISGHNTLYWYLQNLGQGPELLIRYENEEAVDDSQLPKDRFSAERLKGVDSTLKIQPAELGDSAVYLCASSFSVGQGLETQYFGPGTRLLVL.

The rearrangement links TRBV7-3 to TRBJ2-1; D is ambiguous. Germline V gene sequence: CDR1 SGHTA, CDR2 FQGTGA. The CDR3 runs 13 residues. Trimming left V 4 bases short and J 10 bases short, with 14 bases between. CDR3 DNA: TGTGCCAGCAGCTCGGTCCTTTCCAGGGAGCAGTTCTTC. Its protein is CASSSVLSREQFF.

In this sample, this clone turned up a few times. This chain joins TRBV9 and TRBJ2-1, with TRBD1 as a possible D gene (6 bases). This CDR3 is 15 amino acids long. Germline V CDR1 and CDR2: SGDLS, YYNGEE. V gave up 0 bases and J gave up 9 bases, with 16 bases separating them. CDR3 coding DNA: TGTGCCAGCAGCGTAGGGCAGGGGAATTTGGGTGAGCAGTTCTTC. Protein sequence: CASSVGQGNLGEQFF.

This clone has a handful of counts. The V call is TRBV6-2 or TRBV6-3, the J call TRBJ1-1; D is uncertain. The germline gives CDR1 MNHEY, CDR2 SVGEGT. V was cut by 2 bases and J by 3 bases, with 10 bases left in between. This CDR3 comprises 14 residues. The CDR3 bases are TGTGCCAGCAGTTACGAGACAATCGACACTGAAGCTTTCTTT. Its protein product is CASSYETIDTEAFF.

The rearrangement uses TRBV5-5 and TRBJ2-7, with a possible D match to TRBD1 (6 bases). From germline, CDR1 is SGHKS and CDR2 YYEKEE (reference sequence). V was clipped by 4 bases and J by 4 bases, with 6 bases between them. The CDR3 runs 11 residues. CDR3 protein: CASSDRYEQYF. As DNA, the CDR3 is TGTGCCAGCAGCGACAGGTACGAGCAGTACTTC.